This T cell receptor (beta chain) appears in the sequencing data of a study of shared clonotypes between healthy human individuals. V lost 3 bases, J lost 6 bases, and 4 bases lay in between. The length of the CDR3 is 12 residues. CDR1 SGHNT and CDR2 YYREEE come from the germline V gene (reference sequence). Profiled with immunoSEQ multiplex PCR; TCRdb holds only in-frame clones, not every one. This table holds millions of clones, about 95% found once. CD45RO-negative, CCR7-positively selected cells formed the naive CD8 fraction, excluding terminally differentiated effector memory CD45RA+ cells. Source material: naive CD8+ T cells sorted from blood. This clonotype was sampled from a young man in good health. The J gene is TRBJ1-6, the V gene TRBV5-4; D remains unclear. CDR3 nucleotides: TGTGCCAGCAGCTCGATTAATTCACCCCTCCACTTT. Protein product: CASSSINSPLHF.